These 7 T cell receptor beta chains were sequenced from one sample in a study of T cell repertoires in cytomegalovirus infection. TCRdb recomputed calls from the reads with MiXCR, one row per CDR3 protein. Among around 770,000 distinct CDR3 sequences listed, 29% were seen once. Which antigens these TCRs recognize remains unknown. This sample comprised cultured CD8+ T cells from PBMCs, obtained from culture after CMV antigen stimulation. Receptor source: a human donor in good health (CMV status not recorded). Some clones in this sample may be carry-over from other donors' samples.

This clonotype has just a few counts. The rearrangement uses TRBV27 and TRBJ2-6; possible D gene TRBD1, 5 bases. The CDR3 is 22 amino acids. Trimming cost V 3 bases and J 0 bases, with 27 bases left between them. Germline values: CDR1 MNHEY, CDR2 SMNVEV (reference sequence). The CDR3 region has the DNA TGTGCCAGCAGTTTTTGGGCGCTAAGCAAGCAGGGATCTTACTCTGGGGCCAACGTCCTGACTTTC. Its protein product is CASSFWALSKQGSYSGANVLTF.

This chain joins TRBV3-1 and TRBJ1-2; TRBD1 matches 7 bases. Germline lookup yields CDR1 LGHDT and CDR2 YNNKEL (reference sequence). Trimming at V came to 1 base and at J to 5 bases, leaving 19 bases not matched to a gene. This CDR3 is 19 amino acids long. This chain's CDR3 is CASSQVAGQYFFAPYGYTF. The CDR3 bases are TGTGCCAGCAGCCAAGTAGCGGGACAGTACTTTTTCGCTCCGTATGGCTACACCTTC.

The chain joins TRBV7-6 to TRBJ1-2, with 7 nucleotides matching TRBD1. Germline values: CDR1 SGHVS, CDR2 FNYEAQ. Trimming took 1 base from V and 4 from J; bases not matched to a gene: 9. CDR3 length: 16 amino acids. This CDR3 is CASSLGRQGSGYGYTF. DNA for the CDR3: TGTGCCAGCAGCTTAGGGAGACAGGGTAGTGGCTATGGCTACACCTTC.

The V and J genes are TRBV27 and TRBJ1-2, with 8 positions matching TRBD1. With V trimmed by 4 bases and J by 6 bases, 10 bases remained unmatched. The V gene's germline CDR1 is MNHEY and CDR2 SMNVEV (reference sequence). The CDR3 is 15 residues long. In DNA form, the CDR3 reads TGTGCCAGCAGTTCCTTGACAGGGGCGCTAGATGGCTACACCTTC. It specifies CASSSLTGALDGYTF.

This clonotype was recorded many times. The V call is TRBV12-3 or TRBV12-4, the J call TRBJ1-1; the D is unclear. CDR3 size: 13 residues. The V end was cut by 3 bases, the J end by 1 base, with 6 bases between. The CDR3 sequence is CASSFVQNTEAFF. The CDR3 DNA reads as TGTGCCAGCAGTTTCGTACAGAACACTGAAGCTTTCTTT.

This clonotype occurred a few times. The V gene is TRBV7-4, the J gene TRBJ2-1, with a possible D match to TRBD2 (7 bases). V gave up 2 bases and J gave up 4 bases, with 15 bases separating them. This CDR3 has 16 amino acids. From germline, CDR1 is SGHVT and CDR2 SQSDAQ. CDR3 sequence (DNA): TGTGCCAGCAGCTTAAATCGGGGGGCAATGTACAATGAGCAGTTCTTC. Protein: CASSLNRGAMYNEQFF. Full variable domain (outside the CDR3, taken from reference TRBV7-4 and TRBJ2-1): GAGVSQSPRYKVAKRGRDVALRCDSISGHVTLYWYRQTLGQGSEVLTYSQSDAQRDKSGRPSGRFSAERPERSVSTLKIQRTEQGDSAVYLCASSLNRGAMYNEQFFGPGTRLTVL.

The chain uses TRBV20-1 and TRBJ2-7, with a possible D match to TRBD2 (5 bases). CDR1 and CDR2 from the germline V gene are DFQATT and SNEGSKA (reference sequence). Between the trimmed V and J ends, which lost 6 bases and 6 bases, there was a span of 9 bases. This CDR3 is 10 amino acids long. This CDR3 is CSAGEPEQYF. The CDR3 region has the DNA TGCAGTGCCGGGGAGCCCGAGCAGTACTTC.